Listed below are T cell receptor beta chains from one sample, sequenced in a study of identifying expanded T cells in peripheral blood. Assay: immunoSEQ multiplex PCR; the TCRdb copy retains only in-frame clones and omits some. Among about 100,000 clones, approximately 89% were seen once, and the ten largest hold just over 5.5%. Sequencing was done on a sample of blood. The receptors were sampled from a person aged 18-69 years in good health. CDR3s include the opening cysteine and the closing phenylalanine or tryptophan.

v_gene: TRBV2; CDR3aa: CASRSEGYGANVLTF
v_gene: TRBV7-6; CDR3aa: CASSLTGETNNEQFF
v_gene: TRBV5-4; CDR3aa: CASSLTSGSLYEQYF
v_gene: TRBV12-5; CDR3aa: CASGATGVSPLHF
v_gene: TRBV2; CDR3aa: CASNQGVSEAFF
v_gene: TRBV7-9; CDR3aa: CASSPSQGSLRGYTF
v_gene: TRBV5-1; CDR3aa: CASSGRTGDAGELFF
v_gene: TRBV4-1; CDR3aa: CASSQDPPRRGNQPQHF
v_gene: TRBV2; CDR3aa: CASSEFFGSFGNEQFF
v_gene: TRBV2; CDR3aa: CASREGTVFSNQPQHF
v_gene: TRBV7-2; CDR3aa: CASSLRTGGSGANVLTF
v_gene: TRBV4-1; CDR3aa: CASSQPGAGELFF
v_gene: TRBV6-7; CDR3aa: CASSYRGERTDTQYF
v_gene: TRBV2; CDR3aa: CASRAGQETQYF
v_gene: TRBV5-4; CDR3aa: CASSLAGVGEQYF
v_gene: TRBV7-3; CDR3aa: CASSLRDSEAFF
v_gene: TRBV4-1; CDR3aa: CASSQGSHVYEQYF
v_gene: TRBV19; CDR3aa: CASAWRVGNQPQHF
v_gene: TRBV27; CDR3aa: CASKADPGSYEQYF
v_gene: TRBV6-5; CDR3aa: CASSRERQINYGYTF
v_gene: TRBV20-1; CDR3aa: CSAEWNIQYF
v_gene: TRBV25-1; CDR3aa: CASSDDGNYEQYF
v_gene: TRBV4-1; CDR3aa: CASSQVFTGGQETQYF
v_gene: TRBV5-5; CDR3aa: CASSLERGGSYEQYF
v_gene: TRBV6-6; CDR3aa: CASSYFMEGETQYF
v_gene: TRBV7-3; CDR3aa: CASSLVESNEQFF
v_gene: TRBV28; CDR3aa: CASSLSPVAYGYTF
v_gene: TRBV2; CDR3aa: CASSTTGISNQPQHF
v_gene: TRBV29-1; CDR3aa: CSGLRDLQDPDKQFF
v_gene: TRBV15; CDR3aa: CATSIPGTHHNEQFF
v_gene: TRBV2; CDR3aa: CASIGGGTVNTEAFF
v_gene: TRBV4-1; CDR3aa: CASSQLQGLTEAFF
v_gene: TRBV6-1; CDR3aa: CASSVRTERVEAFF
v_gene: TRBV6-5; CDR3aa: CASSYRSRNTQYF
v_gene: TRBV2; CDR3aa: CATRDSGPSRGEQFF
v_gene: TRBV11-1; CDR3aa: CASSVLAASTDTQYF
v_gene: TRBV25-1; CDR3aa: CASSESYAGELFF
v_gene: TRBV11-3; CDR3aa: CASSLIPYEQYF
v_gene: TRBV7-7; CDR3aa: CASSLAGGNEQFF
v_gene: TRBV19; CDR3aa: CASQGRLAGHNEQFF